This TCR beta chain appears in the sequencing data of a study of blood T cell repertoires in COVID-19. Study at large: Whether acute or convalescent, the COVID-19 samples came from the United States, Italy and Spain.

V was cut by 5 bases and J by 3 bases, with 17 bases left in between. The CDR3 is made up of 15 amino acids. Germline V CDR1 and CDR2: LGHDT, YNNKEL (reference sequence). Sequencing was performed with immunoSEQ multiplex PCR; in TCRdb, only in-frame clones are kept and a portion is missing. The sample holds roughly 290,000 clones, around four fifths seen once. The chain is built from TRBV3-1 (or the pseudogene TRBV3-2) and TRBJ2-7; D is possibly TRBD1 (6 bases). Sequencing input: peripheral blood. This receptor was obtained from a woman in her 50s with active or convalescent COVID-19. This CDR3 is CASSEGVQRNYEQYF. The CDR3 nucleotides read TGTGCCAGCAGCGAGGGGGTGCAGCGGAACTACGAGCAGTACTTC.